The rows below give T cell receptor beta chains drawn from one sample of a study of PD-1 blockade in classical Hodgkin lymphoma. Produced via immunoSEQ multiplex PCR; TCRdb's table is partial and in-frame only. The data show around 36,000 clones, 80% to 90% seen once. The material sequenced was peripheral blood mononuclear cells (PBMCs), taken at baseline. The receptors shown here come from a human donor with classical Hodgkin lymphoma. Both conserved end residues are part of each CDR3. The D gene is left open where the match is weak. A row's size may be missing; if present it is once, few, many or a size class.

V,J,D,size,CDR3,DNA
TRBV5-1,TRBJ1-5,TRBD1,few,CASSLGQGDQPQHF,TGCGCCAGCAGCTTGGGACAGGGTGATCAGCCCCAGCATTTT
TRBV5-1,TRBJ2-5,TRBD2,-,CASTPGLALETQYF,TGCGCCAGCACGCCGGGACTAGCGTTGGAGACCCAGTACTTC
TRBV9,TRBJ2-7,TRBD1,few,CASSVEGQGRGEQYF,TGTGCCAGCAGCGTAGAGGGACAGGGAAGGGGCGAGCAGTACTTC
TRBV30,TRBJ2-3,-,-,CAWTVKDTQYF,TGTGCCTGGACAGTCAAAGATACGCAGTATTTT
TRBV10-2,TRBJ1-2,-,-,CASSEYKNYGYTF,TGCGCCAGCAGTGAGTACAAGAACTATGGCTACACCTTC
TRBV6-6,TRBJ1-2,-,-,CASSYSGTVGGYTF,TGTGCCAGCAGTTACTCGGGCACCGTGGGTGGCTACACCTTC
TRBV7-9,TRBJ2-5,TRBD1,once,CASSLVGRGQETQYF,TGTGCCAGCAGCTTAGTAGGCAGGGGGCAAGAGACCCAGTACTTC
TRBV11-3,TRBJ2-4,-,-,CASSLGRSENIQYF,TGTGCCAGCAGCTTGGGCAGAAGCGAAAACATTCAGTACTTC
TRBV19,TRBJ1-5,-,-,CASTSRARGGGNQPQHF,TGTGCCAGTACCTCTCGTGCTAGAGGAGGGGGCAATCAGCCCCAGCATTTT
TRBV27,TRBJ2-1,-,-,CASRIGVVGSYNEQFF,TGTGCCAGCAGGATTGGGGTCGTGGGATCCTACAATGAGCAGTTCTTC
TRBV6-5,TRBJ1-2,TRBD1,-,CASRRDSQGYYGYTF,TGTGCCAGCAGAAGGGACAGCCAAGGCTACTATGGCTACACCTTC
TRBV4-3,TRBJ1-4,-,-,CASSQDLGSVGEKLFF,TGCGCCAGCAGCCAAGACCTGGGGAGTGTTGGTGAAAAACTGTTTTTT
TRBV4-2,TRBJ2-3,TRBD2,-,CASSQDRVAGGSDTQYF,TGTGCCAGCAGCCAAGATAGAGTAGCGGGGGGGTCAGATACGCAGTATTTT
TRBV10-3,TRBJ2-2,-,-,CATQVSGNTGELFF,TGTGCCACCCAGGTTAGCGGTAACACCGGGGAGCTGTTTTTT
TRBV30,TRBJ1-2,TRBD1,-,CAWISGTGGPNGYTF,TGTGCCTGGATAAGCGGGACAGGGGGCCCAAATGGCTACACCTTC